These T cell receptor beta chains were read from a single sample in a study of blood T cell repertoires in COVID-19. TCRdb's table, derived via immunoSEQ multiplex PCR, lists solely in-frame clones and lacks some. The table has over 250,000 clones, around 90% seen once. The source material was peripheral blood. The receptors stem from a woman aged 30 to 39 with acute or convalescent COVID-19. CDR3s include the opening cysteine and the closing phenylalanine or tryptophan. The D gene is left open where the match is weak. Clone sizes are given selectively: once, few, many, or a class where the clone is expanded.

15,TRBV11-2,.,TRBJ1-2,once,TGTGCCAGCAGCTTAGACAGGGGAGTAAGCTATGGCTACACCTTC,CASSLDRGVSYGYTF
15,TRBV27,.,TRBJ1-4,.,TGTGCCAGCAGTAGCAACAGGGAGACTAATGAAAAACTGTTTTTT,CASSSNRETNEKLFF
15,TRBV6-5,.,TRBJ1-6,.,TGTGCCAGCAGGGGCGGGGCCACGTATAATTCACCCCTCCACTTT,CASRGGATYNSPLHF
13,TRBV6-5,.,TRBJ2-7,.,TGTGCCAGCAGTTCTCGGACAGTCTACGAGCAGTACTTC,CASSSRTVYEQYF
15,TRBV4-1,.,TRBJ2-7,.,TGCGCCAGCAGCCAATTCCCGGGGACATCCTACGAGCAGTACTTC,CASSQFPGTSYEQYF
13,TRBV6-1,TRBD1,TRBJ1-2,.,TGTGCCAGCAGCCCGGACAGGGGCTATGGCTACACCTTC,CASSPDRGYGYTF
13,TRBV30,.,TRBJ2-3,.,TGTGCCTGGAGTCTGCCAGGGGCAGATACGCAGTATTTT,CAWSLPGADTQYF
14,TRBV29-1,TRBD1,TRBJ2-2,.,TGCAGCGCCAGGGACAGGGTGGTGGACGGGGAGCTGTTTTTT,CSARDRVVDGELFF
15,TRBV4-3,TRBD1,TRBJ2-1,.,TGCGCCAGCAGCCGGGGGACAGGGCCATACAATGAGCAGTTCTTC,CASSRGTGPYNEQFF
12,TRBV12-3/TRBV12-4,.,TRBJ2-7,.,TGTGCCAGCAGTTTACGTTACTACGAGCAGTACTTC,CASSLRYYEQYF
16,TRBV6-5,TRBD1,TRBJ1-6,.,TGTGCCAGCAGTTACCGGACAGGGCCCGATAATTCACCCCTCCACTTT,CASSYRTGPDNSPLHF
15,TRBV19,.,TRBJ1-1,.,TGTGCCAGTAGTATAGTAAACAGCCGGAACACTGAAGCTTTCTTT,CASSIVNSRNTEAFF
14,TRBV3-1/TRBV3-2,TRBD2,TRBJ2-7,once,TGTGCCAGCAGCCAGAGCGGGAGGGCCCACGAGCAGTACTTC,CASSQSGRAHEQYF
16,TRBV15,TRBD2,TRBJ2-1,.,TGTGCCACCAGCAGAGGGGGTAGCGGGAGTTACAATGAGCAGTTCTTC,CATSRGGSGSYNEQFF
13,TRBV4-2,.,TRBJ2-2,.,TGTGCCAGCAGCCTCGTGCGTACCGGGGAGCTGTTTTTT,CASSLVRTGELFF
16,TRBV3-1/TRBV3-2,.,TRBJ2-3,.,TGTGCCAGCAGCCAACTTAGCGGACGTTACCAAGATACGCAGTATTTT,CASSQLSGRYQDTQYF